This TCR beta chain derives from a study of cytomegalovirus exposure and HLA in healthy donors. Regarding donors, all were healthy bone marrow donors. This clone was found a few times. The CDR3 totals 15 residues. V was pared by 4 bases and J by 5 bases, with 18 bases between. Germline CDR1 SGHRS, CDR2 YFSETQ. Both 60 Vbeta primers and 13 Jbeta primers went into the PCR. TCRdb's table, derived via immunoSEQ multiplex PCR, lists solely in-frame clones and lacks some. The sample consists of under 200,000 clones, 80% of them appearing once. This receptor was obtained from a male donor in good health and CMV-seropositive. The chain employs TRBV5-1 and TRBJ2-5, with D perhaps matching TRBD2 (5 bases). Specimen: PBMCs. The CDR3 is CASSPGEIGSETQYF. CDR3 nucleotides: TGCGCCAGCAGCCCCGGTGAGATTGGGAGCGAGACCCAGTACTTC.